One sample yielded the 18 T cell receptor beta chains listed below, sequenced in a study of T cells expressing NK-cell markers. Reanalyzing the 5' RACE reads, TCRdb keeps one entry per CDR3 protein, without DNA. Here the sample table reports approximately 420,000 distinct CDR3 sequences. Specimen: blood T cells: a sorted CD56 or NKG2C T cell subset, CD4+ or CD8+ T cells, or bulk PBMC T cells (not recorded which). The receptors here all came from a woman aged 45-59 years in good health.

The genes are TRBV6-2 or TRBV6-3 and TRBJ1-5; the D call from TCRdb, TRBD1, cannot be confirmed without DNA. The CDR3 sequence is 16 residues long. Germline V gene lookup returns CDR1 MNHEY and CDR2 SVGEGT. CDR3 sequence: CASSYHGQGNWQPQHF.

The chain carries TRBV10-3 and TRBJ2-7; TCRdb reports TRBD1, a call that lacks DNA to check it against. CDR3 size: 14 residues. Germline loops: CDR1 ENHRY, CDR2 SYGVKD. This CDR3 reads CAISAGQGFSEQYF.

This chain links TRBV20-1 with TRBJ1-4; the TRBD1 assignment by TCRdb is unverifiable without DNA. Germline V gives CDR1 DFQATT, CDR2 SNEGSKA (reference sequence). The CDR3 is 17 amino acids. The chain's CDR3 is CSARGQGAMSTNEKLFF.

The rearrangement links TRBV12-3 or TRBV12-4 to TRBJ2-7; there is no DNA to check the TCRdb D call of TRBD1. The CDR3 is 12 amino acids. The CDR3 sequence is CATSRDHYEQYF.

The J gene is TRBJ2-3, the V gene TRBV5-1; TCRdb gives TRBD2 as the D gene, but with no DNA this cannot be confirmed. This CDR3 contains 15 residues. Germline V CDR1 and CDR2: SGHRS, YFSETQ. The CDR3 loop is CASSPGGTPTDTQYF.

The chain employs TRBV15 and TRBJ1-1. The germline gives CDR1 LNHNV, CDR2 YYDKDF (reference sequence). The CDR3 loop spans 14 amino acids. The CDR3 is CATSRAQLNTEAFF. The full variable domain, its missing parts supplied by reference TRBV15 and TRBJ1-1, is DAMVIQNPRYQVTQFGKPVTLSCSQTLNHNVMYWYQQKSSQAPKLLFHYYDKDFNNEADTPDNFQSRRPNTSFCFLDIRSPGLGDTAMYLCATSRAQLNTEAFFGQGTRLTVV.

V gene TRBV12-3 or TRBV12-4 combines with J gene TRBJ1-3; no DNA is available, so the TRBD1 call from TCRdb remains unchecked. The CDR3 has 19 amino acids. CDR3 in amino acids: CASSLVAGRGSSFGNTIYF.

The CDR3 region is CASRNQLADEQFF. The chain has TRBV2 and TRBJ2-1; TCRdb's D call of TRBD2 is untestable without DNA. Germline values: CDR1 SNHLY, CDR2 FYNNEI. The CDR3 runs to 13 residues. The whole variable domain, filled in from reference TRBV2 and TRBJ2-1, reads EPEVTQTPSHQVTQMGQEVILRCVPISNHLYFYWYRQILGQKVEFLVSFYNNEISEKSEIFDDQFSVERPDGSNFTLKIRSTKLEDSAMYFCASRNQLADEQFFGPGTRLTVL.

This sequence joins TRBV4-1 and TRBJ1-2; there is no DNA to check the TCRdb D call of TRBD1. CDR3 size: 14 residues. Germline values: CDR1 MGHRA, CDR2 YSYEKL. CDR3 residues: CASRRPGQSSGYTF.

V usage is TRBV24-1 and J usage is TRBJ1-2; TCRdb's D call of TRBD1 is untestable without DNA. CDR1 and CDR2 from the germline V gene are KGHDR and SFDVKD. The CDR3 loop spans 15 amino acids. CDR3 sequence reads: CATSDSGTGNYGYTF.

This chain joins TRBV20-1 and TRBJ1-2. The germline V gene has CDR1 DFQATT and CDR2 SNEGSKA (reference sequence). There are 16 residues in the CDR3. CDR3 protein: CSARSLNMLANYGYTF.

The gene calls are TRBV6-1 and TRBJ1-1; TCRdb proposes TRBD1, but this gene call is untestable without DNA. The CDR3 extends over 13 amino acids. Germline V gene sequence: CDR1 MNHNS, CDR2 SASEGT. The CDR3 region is CATQQDLATEAFF.

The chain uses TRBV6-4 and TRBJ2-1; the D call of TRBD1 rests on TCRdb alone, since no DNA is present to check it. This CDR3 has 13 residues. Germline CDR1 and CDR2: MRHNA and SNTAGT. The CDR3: CASSEGAEAKQFF.

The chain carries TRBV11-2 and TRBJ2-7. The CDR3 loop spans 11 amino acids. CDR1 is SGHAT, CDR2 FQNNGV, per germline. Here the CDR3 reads CASSSTVEQYF.

The CDR3 sequence is CASSYAGASSYEQYF. This chain joins TRBV6-5 and TRBJ2-7; the D call from TCRdb, TRBD1, cannot be confirmed without DNA. The CDR3 length is 15 residues. CDR1 MNHEY and CDR2 SVGAGI come from the germline V gene.

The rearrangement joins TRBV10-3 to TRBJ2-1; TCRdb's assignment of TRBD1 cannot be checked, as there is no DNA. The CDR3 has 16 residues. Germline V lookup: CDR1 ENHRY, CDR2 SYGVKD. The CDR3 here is CAISPGQPSSYNEQFF.

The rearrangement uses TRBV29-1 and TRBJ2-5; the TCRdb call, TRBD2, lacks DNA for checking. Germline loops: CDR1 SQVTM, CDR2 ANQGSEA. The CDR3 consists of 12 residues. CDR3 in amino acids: CSFGLVQETQYF.

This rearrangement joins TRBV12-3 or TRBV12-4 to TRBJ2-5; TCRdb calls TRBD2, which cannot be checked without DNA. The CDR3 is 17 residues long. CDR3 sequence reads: CASSLWSSGGGAETQYF.